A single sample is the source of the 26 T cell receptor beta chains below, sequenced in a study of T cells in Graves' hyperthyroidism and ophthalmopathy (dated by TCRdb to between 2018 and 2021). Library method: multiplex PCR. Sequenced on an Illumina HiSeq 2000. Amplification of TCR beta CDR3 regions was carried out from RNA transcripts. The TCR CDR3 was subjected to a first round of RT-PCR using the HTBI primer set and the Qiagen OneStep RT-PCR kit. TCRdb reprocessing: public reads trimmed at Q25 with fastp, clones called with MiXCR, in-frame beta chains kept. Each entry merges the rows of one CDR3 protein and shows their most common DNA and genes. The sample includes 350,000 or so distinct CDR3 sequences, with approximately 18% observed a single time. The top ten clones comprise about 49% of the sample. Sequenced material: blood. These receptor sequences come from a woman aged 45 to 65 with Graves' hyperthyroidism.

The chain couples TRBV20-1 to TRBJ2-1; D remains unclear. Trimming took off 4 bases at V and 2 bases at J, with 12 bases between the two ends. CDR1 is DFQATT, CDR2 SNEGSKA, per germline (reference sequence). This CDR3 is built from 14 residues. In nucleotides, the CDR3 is TGCAGTGCTATAAGGGATTTAACCTACAATGAGCAGTTCTTC. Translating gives CSAIRDLTYNEQFF.

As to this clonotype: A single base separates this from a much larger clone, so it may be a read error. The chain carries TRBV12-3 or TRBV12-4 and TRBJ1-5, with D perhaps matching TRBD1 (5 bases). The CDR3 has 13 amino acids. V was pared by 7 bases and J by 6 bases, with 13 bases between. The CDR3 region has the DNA TGTGCCAGCACCACAGGCAGGGTTCAGCCCCAGCATTTT. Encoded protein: CASTTGRVQPQHF.

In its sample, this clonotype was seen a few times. The CDR3 nucleotides are TGTGCCAGCAGTGACCCTTACACTGAAGCTTTCTTT. This gives the protein CASSDPYTEAFF. V and J are TRBV6-1 and TRBJ1-1; D is undetermined. V was pared by 3 bases and J by 3 bases, with 5 bases between. CDR1 and CDR2 (germline): MNHNS, SASEGT. The CDR3 has 12 residues.

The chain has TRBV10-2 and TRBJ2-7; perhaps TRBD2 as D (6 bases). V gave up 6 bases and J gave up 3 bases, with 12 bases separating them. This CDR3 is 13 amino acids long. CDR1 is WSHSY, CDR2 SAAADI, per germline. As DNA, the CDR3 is TGCGCCAGCAGGGCGGGACCCAACTACGAGCAGTACTTC. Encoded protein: CASRAGPNYEQYF.

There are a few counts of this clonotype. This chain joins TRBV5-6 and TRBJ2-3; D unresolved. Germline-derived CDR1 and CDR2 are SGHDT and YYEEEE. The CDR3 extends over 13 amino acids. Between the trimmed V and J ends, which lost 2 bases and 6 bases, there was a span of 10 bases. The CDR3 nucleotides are TGTGCCAGCAGCTTAGCCGCCCGCGATACGCAGTATTTT. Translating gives CASSLAARDTQYF.

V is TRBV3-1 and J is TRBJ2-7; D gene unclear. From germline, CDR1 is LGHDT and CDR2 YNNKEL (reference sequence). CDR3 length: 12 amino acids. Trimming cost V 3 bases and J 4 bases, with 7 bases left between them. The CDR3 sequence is CASSQGFYEQYF. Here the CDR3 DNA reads TGTGCCAGCAGCCAGGGGTTTTACGAGCAGTACTTC.

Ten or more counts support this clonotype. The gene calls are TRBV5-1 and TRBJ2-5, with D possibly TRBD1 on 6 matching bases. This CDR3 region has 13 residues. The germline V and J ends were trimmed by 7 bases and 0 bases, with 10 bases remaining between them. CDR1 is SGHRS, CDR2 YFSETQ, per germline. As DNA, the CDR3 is TGCGCCAGCGGTCAGGGGAACCAAGAGACCCAGTACTTC. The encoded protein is CASGQGNQETQYF.

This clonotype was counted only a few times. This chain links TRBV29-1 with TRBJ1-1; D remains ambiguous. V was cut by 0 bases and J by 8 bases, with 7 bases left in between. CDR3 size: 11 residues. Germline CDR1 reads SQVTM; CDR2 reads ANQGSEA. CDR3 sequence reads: CSVEDLFEAFF. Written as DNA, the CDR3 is TGCAGCGTTGAAGATCTGTTCGAAGCTTTCTTT.

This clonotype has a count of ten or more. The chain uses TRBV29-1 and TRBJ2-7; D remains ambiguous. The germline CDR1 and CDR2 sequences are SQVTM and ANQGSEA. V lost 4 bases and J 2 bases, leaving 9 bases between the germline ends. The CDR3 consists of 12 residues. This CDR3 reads CSVGQFTYEQYF. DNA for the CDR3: TGCAGCGTTGGACAATTTACCTACGAGCAGTACTTC.

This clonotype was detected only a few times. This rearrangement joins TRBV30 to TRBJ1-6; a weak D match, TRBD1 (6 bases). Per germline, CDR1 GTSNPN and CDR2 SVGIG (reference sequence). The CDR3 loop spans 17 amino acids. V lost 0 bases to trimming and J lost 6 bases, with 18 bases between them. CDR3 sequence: CAWSVDRTPHGNSPLHF. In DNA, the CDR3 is TGTGCCTGGAGTGTAGACAGGACTCCCCACGGTAATTCACCCCTCCACTTT.

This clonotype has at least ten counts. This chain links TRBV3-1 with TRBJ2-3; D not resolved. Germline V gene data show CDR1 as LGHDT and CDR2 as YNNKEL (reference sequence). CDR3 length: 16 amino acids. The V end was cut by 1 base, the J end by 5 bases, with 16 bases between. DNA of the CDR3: TGTGCCAGCAGCCAAGTCCGAACCTCGACGGGAGATACGCAGTATTTT. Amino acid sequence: CASSQVRTSTGDTQYF.

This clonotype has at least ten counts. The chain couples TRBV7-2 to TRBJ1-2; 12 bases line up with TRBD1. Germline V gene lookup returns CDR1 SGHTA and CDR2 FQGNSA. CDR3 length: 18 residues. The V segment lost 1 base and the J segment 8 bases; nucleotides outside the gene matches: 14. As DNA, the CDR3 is TGTGCCAGCAGCTTAGATGCTACCGGGACAGGGGGCGCTGGGGGCTACACCTTC. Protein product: CASSLDATGTGGAGGYTF.

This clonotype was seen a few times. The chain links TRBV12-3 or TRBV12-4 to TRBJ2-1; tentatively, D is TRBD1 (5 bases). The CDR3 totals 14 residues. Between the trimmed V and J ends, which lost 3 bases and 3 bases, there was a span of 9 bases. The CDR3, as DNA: TGTGCCAGCAGTTTTTATCAGGGCTACAATGAGCAGTTCTTC. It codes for CASSFYQGYNEQFF.

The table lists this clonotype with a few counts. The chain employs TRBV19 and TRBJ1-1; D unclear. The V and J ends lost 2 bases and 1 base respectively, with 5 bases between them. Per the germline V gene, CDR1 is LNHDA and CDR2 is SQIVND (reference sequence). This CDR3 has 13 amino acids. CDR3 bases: TGTGCCAGTAGTATACCCGGGAACACTGAAGCTTTCTTT. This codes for CASSIPGNTEAFF.

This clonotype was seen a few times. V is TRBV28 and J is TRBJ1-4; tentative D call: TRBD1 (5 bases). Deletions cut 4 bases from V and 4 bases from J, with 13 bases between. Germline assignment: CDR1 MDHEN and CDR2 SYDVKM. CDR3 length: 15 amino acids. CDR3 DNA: TGTGCCAGCAGTTCCGCGGGGGGGGGTAATGAAAAACTGTTTTTT. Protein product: CASSSAGGGNEKLFF. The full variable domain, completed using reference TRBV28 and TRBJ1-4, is DVKVTQSSRYLVKRTGEKVFLECVQDMDHENMFWYRQDPGLGLRLIYFSYDVKMKEKGDIPEGYSVSREKKERFSLILESASTNQTSMYLCASSSAGGGNEKLFFGSGTQLSVL.

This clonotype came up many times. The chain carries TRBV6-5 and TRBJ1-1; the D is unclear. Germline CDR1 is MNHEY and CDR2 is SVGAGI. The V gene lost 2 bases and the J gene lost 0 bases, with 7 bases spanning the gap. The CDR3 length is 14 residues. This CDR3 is CASSYSPMNTEAFF. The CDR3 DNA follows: TGTGCCAGCAGTTACAGCCCGATGAACACTGAAGCTTTCTTT.

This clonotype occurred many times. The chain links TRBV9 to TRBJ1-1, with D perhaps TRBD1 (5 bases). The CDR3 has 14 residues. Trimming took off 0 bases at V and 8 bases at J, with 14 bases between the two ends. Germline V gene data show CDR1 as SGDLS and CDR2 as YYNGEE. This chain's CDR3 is CASSVAEGPGEAFF. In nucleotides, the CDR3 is TGTGCCAGCAGCGTAGCGGAGGGGCCCGGAGAAGCTTTCTTT.

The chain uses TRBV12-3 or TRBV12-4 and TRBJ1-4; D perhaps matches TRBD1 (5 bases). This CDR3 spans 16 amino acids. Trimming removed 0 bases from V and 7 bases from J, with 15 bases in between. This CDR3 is CASSLAPRGGREKLFF. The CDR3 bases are TGTGCCAGCAGTTTAGCGCCTCGGGGGGGACGTGAAAAACTGTTTTTT.

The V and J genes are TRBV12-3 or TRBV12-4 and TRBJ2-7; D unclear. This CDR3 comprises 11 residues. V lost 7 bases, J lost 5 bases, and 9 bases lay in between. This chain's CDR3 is CASKIHHEQYF. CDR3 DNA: TGTGCCAGCAAAATACACCACGAGCAGTACTTC.

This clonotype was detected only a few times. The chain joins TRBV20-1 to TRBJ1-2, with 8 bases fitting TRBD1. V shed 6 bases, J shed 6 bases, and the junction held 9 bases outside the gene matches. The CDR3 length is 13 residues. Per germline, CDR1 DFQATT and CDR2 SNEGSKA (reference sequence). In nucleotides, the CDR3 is TGCAGTGCCCCCAACAGGGGGAGGGATGGCTACACCTTC. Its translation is CSAPNRGRDGYTF.

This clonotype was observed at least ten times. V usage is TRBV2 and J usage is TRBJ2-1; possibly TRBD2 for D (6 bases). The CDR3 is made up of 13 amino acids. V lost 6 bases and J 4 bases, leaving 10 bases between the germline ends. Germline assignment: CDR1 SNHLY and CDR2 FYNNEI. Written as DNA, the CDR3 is TGTGCCAGCAGGGAGGGAAGTTACAATGAGCAGTTCTTC. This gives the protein CASREGSYNEQFF.

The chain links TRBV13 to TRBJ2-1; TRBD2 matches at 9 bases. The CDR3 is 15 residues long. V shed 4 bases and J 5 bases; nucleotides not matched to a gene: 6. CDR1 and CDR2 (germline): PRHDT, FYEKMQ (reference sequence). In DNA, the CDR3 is TGTGCCAGCAGCTCCGGGGGACTAGCTGACAATGAGCAGTTCTTC. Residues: CASSSGGLADNEQFF.

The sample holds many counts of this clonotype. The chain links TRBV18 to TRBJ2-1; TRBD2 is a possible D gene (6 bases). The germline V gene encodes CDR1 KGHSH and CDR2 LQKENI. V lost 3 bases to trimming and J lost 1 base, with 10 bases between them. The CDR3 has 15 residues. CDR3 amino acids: CASSPNSGSYNEQFF. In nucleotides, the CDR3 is TGTGCCAGCTCACCGAATAGCGGTTCCTACAATGAGCAGTTCTTC.

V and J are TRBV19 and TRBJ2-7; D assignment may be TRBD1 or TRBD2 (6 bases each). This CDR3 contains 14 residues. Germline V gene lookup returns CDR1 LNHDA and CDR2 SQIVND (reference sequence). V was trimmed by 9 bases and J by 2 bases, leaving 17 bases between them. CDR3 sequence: CASRRGQTPYEQYF. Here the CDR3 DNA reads TGTGCCAGCCGTCGGGGGCAGACACCCTACGAGCAGTACTTC.

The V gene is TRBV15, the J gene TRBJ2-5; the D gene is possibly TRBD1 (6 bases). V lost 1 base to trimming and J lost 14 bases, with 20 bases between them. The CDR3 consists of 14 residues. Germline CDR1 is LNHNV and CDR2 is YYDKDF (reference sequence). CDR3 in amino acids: CATSRALGRDKGYF. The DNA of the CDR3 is TGTGCCACCAGCAGAGCCCTCGGCCGGGACAAGGGATACTTC.

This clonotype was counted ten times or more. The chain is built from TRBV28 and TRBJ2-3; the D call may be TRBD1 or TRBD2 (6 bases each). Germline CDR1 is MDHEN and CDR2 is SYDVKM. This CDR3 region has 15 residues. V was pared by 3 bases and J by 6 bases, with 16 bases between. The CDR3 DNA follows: TGTGCCAGCAGTTTGCGGGACATCAGTACGGATACGCAGTATTTT. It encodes CASSLRDISTDTQYF.